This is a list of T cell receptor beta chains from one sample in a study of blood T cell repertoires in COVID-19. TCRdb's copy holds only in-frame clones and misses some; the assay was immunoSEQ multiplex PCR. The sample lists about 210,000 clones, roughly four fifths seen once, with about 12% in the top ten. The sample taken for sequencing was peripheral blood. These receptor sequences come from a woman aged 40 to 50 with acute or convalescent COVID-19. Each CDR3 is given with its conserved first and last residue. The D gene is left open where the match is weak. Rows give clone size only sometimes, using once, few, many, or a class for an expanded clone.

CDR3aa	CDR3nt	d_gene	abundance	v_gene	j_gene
CASGLPPRGAGNLKNEQFF	TGTGCTAGTGGTTTGCCACCCCGAGGAGCGGGTAATTTGAAGAATGAGCAGTTCTTC	.	few	TRBV12-5	TRBJ2-1
CASSLATGVYEQYF	TGTGCCAGCAGCTTGGCGACAGGGGTCTACGAGCAGTACTTC	TRBD1	.	TRBV5-5	TRBJ2-7
CASSEDDSSYEQYF	TGTGCCAGCAGTGAAGATGACAGCTCCTACGAGCAGTACTTC	.	.	TRBV2	TRBJ2-7
CASSRTGFRSSYNSPLHF	TGTGCCAGCAGCCGGACAGGGTTTCGGAGCTCCTATAATTCACCCCTCCACTTT	TRBD1	once	TRBV27	TRBJ1-6
CSVLDRVNEQFF	TGCAGCGTTTTAGACAGGGTCAATGAGCAGTTCTTC	TRBD1	.	TRBV29-1	TRBJ2-1
CASSIVAGDSYEQYF	TGTGCCAGTAGTATAGTCGCAGGGGACTCCTACGAGCAGTACTTC	.	.	TRBV19	TRBJ2-7
CASSRTGGSYNEQFF	TGTGCCAGCAGCCGAACAGGGGGCTCCTACAATGAGCAGTTCTTC	TRBD1	.	TRBV6-5	TRBJ2-1
CASSQGRTGDYNEQFF	TGTGCCAGCAGCCAAGGTCGTACGGGAGACTACAATGAGCAGTTCTTC	.	.	TRBV4-2	TRBJ2-1
CASSLISGRSNEQFF	TGTGCCAGCAGCTTAATCAGCGGGAGGAGTAATGAGCAGTTCTTC	TRBD2	.	TRBV7-2	TRBJ2-1
CASSELAGGYEQYF	TGTGCCAGCAGTGAACTAGCGGGAGGGTACGAGCAGTACTTC	TRBD2	.	TRBV2	TRBJ2-7
CASSQEGTGAEILAKNIQYF	TGTGCCAGCAGCCAAGAGGGGACAGGGGCGGAGATACTAGCCAAAAACATTCAGTACTTC	TRBD1	.	TRBV3-1/TRBV3-2	TRBJ2-4
CASSYTGAGGELFF	TGTGCCAGCAGTTACACAGGGGCGGGCGGGGAGCTGTTTTTT	TRBD1	.	TRBV6-5	TRBJ2-2
CAASQWNTGELFF	TGTGCCGCCTCGCAGTGGAACACCGGGGAGCTGTTTTTT	.	.	TRBV24-1	TRBJ2-2
CAKQGAWGAEAFF	TGTGCGAAACAGGGGGCGTGGGGTGCTGAAGCTTTCTTT	TRBD1	.	TRBV2	TRBJ1-1
CASSQSADSNLQPQHF	TGCGCCAGCAGCCAATCGGCAGACAGTAACCTTCAGCCCCAGCATTTT	.	.	TRBV4-1	TRBJ1-5
CASSLADRAYEQYF	TGTGCCAGCAGTTTAGCGGACAGGGCCTACGAGCAGTACTTC	TRBD1	.	TRBV27	TRBJ2-7
CASSSGGLAGQFF	TGCGCCAGCAGCTCAGGGGGACTAGCGGGCCAGTTCTTC	TRBD2	.	TRBV5-1	TRBJ2-1
CASSDSIAGHTQYF	TGTGCCAGCAGTGACTCGATTGCAGGCCATACGCAGTATTTT	.	.	TRBV6-4	TRBJ2-3
CASSLGGTGSKNEQFF	TGCGCCAGCAGCTTGGGGGGGACAGGGTCCAAGAATGAGCAGTTCTTC	TRBD1	.	TRBV5-1	TRBJ2-1
CASSLRLAGATDTQYF	TGTGCCAGCAGTCTTAGACTAGCGGGAGCTACAGATACGCAGTATTTT	TRBD2	.	TRBV6-6	TRBJ2-3
CASRGQSSYNSPLHF	TGTGCCAGCAGGGGACAGAGCTCCTATAATTCACCCCTCCACTTT	TRBD1	.	TRBV28	TRBJ1-6
CASNGGALDEQFF	TGTGCCAGCAATGGGGGGGCCTTGGATGAGCAGTTCTTC	.	.	TRBV2	TRBJ2-1
CASSRRSGVPHPEAFF	TGTGCCAGCAGCCGACGATCGGGGGTGCCCCATCCTGAAGCTTTCTTT	.	.	TRBV3-1/TRBV3-2	TRBJ1-1
CAISESPANYGYTF	TGTGCCATCAGTGAGTCTCCAGCTAACTATGGCTACACCTTC	.	.	TRBV10-3	TRBJ1-2
CASSRSSGNTIYF	TGTGCCAGCAGCCGGAGCTCTGGAAACACCATATATTTT	.	.	TRBV7-9	TRBJ1-3
CAAWVPRGVLYGYTF	TGTGCCGCGTGGGTGCCACGGGGGGTCCTTTATGGCTACACCTTC	.	.	TRBV30	TRBJ1-2
CAWSDRRYEQYF	TGTGCCTGGAGTGACAGGCGCTACGAGCAGTACTTC	.	.	TRBV30	TRBJ2-7
CASSILRGYEQYF	TGTGCCAGTAGTATATTGAGGGGGTACGAGCAGTACTTC	.	.	TRBV19	TRBJ2-7
CASTSGTATYEQYF	TGTGCCAGCACCTCCGGGACAGCCACCTACGAGCAGTACTTC	TRBD1	.	TRBV7-9	TRBJ2-7
CASSRQGASEQYF	TGTGCCAGCAGTAGGCAGGGGGCATCCGAGCAGTACTTC	TRBD1	.	TRBV6-5	TRBJ2-7
CASSLLGAHEKLFF	TGTGCCAGCAGTTTGTTAGGGGCTCATGAAAAACTGTTTTTT	.	.	TRBV28	TRBJ1-4
CASSRLASWGTDTQYF	TGTGCCAGCAGCCGACTAGCGTCCTGGGGCACAGATACGCAGTATTTT	TRBD2	.	TRBV3-1/TRBV3-2	TRBJ2-3
CATSSGTGNTGELFF	TGTGCCACCAGCAGCGGGACAGGGAACACCGGGGAGCTGTTTTTT	TRBD1	.	TRBV15	TRBJ2-2
CASSSGLGNTIYF	TGTGCCAGCAGCTCGGGACTTGGAAACACCATATATTTT	.	.	TRBV7-2	TRBJ1-3
CASSSTGWYGYTF	TGTGCCAGCAGTTCCACAGGGTGGTATGGCTACACCTTC	.	.	TRBV12-3/TRBV12-4	TRBJ1-2
CASSQLVMNEQFF	TGTGCCAGCAGCCAGTTAGTCATGAATGAGCAGTTCTTC	.	.	TRBV3-1/TRBV3-2	TRBJ2-1
CASSRTSVHEQFF	TGTGCCAGCAGCCGGACTAGTGTGCATGAGCAGTTCTTC	TRBD2	.	TRBV3-1/TRBV3-2	TRBJ2-1
CASSDWRSGNTEAFF	TGTGCCAGCAGTGATTGGAGGAGCGGGAACACTGAAGCTTTCTTT	.	.	TRBV25-1	TRBJ1-1
CASSTGLAYNEQFF	TGCGCCAGCAGCACGGGACTAGCCTACAATGAGCAGTTCTTC	TRBD2	.	TRBV5-1	TRBJ2-1